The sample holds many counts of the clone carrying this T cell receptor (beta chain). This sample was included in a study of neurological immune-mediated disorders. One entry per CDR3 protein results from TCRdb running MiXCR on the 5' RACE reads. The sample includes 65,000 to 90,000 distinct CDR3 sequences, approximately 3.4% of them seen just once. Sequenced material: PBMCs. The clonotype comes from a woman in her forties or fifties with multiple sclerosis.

This CDR3 is CASSQDWQTYEQYF. DNA for the CDR3: TGTGCCAGCAGCCAAGATTGGCAGACCTACGAGCAGTACTTC. The chain carries TRBV3-1 and TRBJ2-7; D is undetermined. The germline V gene encodes CDR1 LGHDT and CDR2 YNNKEL (reference sequence). V was cut by 0 bases and J by 2 bases, with 8 bases left in between. CDR3 length: 14 residues.